This T cell receptor beta chain was sequenced for a study of blood T cell repertoires in COVID-19. Study-wide background: Samples of COVID-19 (acute and convalescent) were obtained from the United States, Italy and Spain. PBMCs, B-cell-depleted T cells, or T cells provided the cDNA or gDNA that made up the material.

The V end was cut by 0 bases, the J end by 1 base, with 7 bases between. The CDR3 covers 16 residues. The V gene's germline CDR1 is SGHVS and CDR2 FQNEAQ. Original processing notes: Scientists estimated how many nucleated cells there were by amplifying reference gene primers. TCRdb's table, derived via immunoSEQ multiplex PCR, lists solely in-frame clones and lacks some. V and J calls plus clone size are reproduced from that table; the DNA served to infer D and trimming. The sample holds around 150,000 clones, approximately 88% seen once. The gene calls are TRBV7-8 and TRBJ2-6; D uncertain. The sample taken for sequencing was peripheral blood. This sequence was found in a woman aged 80 or over with active or convalescent COVID-19. CDR3 amino acids: CASSLARRSGANVLTF. CDR3 DNA sequence: TGTGCCAGCAGCTTAGCGCGGAGATCTGGGGCCAACGTCCTGACTTTC.